This T cell receptor beta chain was observed in a study of graft-versus-host responses after intestinal transplantation. Study in general: Transplant recipients had multivisceral, liver-intestinal, or isolated intestinal grafts.

V was cut by 3 bases and J by 3 bases, with 17 bases left in between. From germline, CDR1 is MGHDK and CDR2 SYGVNS. The CDR3 length is 16 residues. TCRdb's table, derived via immunoSEQ multiplex PCR, lists solely in-frame clones and lacks some. The data contain approximately 58,000 clones, roughly 90% of them singletons. Points on this clone: Its target is not known.

Overall study findings and caveats: The study associated peak circulating GvH clone levels with early post-transplant HvG declines. Across patients carrying graft-donor T cell macrochimerism, allografts held high graft-versus-host to host-versus-graft clonal ratios. Some GvH clones appeared in ileal mucosa or blood before recipient bone marrow.

The sequenced sample was PBMCs, obtained 26 days after transplant. This chain uses TRBV25-1 with TRBJ2-5; possibly TRBD1 for D (6 bases). The receptor was derived from a human patient who received an intestinal transplant, so some T cells may come from the graft donor. The CDR3 loop is CASSDFEGEVKETQYF. CDR3 DNA sequence: TGTGCCAGCAGTGATTTCGAGGGGGAAGTCAAAGAGACCCAGTACTTC.